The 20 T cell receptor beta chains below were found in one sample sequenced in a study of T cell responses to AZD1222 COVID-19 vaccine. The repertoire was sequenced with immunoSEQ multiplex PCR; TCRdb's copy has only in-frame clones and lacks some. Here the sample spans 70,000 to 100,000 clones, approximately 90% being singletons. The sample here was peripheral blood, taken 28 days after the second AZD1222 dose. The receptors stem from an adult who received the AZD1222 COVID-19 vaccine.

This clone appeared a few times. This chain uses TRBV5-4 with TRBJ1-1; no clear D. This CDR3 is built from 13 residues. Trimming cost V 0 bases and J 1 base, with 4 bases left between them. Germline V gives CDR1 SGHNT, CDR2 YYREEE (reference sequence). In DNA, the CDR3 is TGTGCCAGCAGCTTGGACAGGAACACTGAAGCTTTCTTT. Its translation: CASSLDRNTEAFF.

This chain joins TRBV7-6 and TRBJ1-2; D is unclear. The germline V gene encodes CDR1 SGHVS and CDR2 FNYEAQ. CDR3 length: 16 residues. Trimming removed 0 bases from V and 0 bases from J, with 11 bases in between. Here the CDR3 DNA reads TGTGCCAGCAGCTTAGCCGGCACAAATCCTAACTATGGCTACACCTTC. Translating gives CASSLAGTNPNYGYTF.

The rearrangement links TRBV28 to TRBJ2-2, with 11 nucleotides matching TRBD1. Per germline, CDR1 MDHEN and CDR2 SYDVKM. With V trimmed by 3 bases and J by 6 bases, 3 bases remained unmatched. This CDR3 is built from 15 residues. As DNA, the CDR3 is TGTGCCAGCAGTTTCCTGGGACAGGGGGCCGGGGAGCTGTTTTTT. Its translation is CASSFLGQGAGELFF.

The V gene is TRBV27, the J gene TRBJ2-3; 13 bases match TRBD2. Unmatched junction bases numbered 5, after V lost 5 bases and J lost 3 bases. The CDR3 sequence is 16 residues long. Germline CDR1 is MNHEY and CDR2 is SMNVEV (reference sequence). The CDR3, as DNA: TGTGCCAGCAGTCATACTAGCGGGGGGGTAACAGATACGCAGTATTTT. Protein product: CASSHTSGGVTDTQYF.

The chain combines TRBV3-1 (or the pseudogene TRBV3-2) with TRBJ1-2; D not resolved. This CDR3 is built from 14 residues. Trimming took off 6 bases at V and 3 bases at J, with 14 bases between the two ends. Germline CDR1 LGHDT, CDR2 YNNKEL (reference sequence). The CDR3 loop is CASRYYGGDYGYTF. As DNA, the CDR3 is TGTGCCAGCAGGTACTACGGCGGAGACTATGGCTACACCTTC.

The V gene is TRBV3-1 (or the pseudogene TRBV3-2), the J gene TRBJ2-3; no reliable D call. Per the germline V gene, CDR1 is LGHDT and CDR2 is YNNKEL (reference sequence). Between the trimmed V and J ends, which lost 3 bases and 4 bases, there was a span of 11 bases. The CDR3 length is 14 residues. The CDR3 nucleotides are TGTGCCAGCAGCCACCTTTGGGGTCCAGATACGCAGTATTTT. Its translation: CASSHLWGPDTQYF.

The DNA of the CDR3 is TGTGCCAGCAGCTCCTACAGTGAGACCCAGTACTTC. Residues: CASSSYSETQYF. The chain couples TRBV7-2 to TRBJ2-5; no definite D call. The CDR3 sequence is 12 residues long. Deletions cut 4 bases from V and 5 bases from J, with 8 bases between. Germline CDR1 and CDR2: SGHTA and FQGNSA.

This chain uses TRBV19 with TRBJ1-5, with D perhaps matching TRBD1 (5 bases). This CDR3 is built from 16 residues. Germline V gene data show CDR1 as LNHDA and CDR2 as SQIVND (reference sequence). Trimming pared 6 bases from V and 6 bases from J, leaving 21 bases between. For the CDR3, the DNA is TGTGCCAGTAGCCCCCCACAGTTCCGGGGGACTCAGCCCCAGCATTTT. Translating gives CASSPPQFRGTQPQHF.

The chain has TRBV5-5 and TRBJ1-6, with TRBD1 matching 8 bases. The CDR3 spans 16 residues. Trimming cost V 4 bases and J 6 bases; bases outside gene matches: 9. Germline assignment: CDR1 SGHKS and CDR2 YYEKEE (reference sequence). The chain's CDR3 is CASSDFGQGRNSPLHF. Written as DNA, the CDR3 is TGTGCCAGCAGCGACTTTGGACAGGGCCGTAATTCACCCCTCCACTTT.

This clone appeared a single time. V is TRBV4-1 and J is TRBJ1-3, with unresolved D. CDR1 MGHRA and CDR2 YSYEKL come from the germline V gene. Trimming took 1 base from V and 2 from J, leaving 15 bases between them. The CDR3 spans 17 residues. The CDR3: CASSQVGRQTAGNTIYF. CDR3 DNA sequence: TGCGCCAGCAGCCAAGTGGGCCGGCAGACTGCTGGAAACACCATATATTTT.

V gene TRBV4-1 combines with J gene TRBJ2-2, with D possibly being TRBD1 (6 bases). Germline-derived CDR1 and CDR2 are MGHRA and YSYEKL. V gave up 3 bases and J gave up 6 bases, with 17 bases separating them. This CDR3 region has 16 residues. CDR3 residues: CASSHPPSTGSGELFF. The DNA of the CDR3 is TGCGCCAGCAGCCACCCACCCTCAACAGGGTCCGGGGAGCTGTTTTTT.

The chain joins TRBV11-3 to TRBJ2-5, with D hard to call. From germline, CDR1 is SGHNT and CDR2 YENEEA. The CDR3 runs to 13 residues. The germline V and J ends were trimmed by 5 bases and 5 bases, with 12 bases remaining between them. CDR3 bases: TGTGCCAGCAGCAACGGGTTCGGGGAGACCCAGTACTTC. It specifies CASSNGFGETQYF.

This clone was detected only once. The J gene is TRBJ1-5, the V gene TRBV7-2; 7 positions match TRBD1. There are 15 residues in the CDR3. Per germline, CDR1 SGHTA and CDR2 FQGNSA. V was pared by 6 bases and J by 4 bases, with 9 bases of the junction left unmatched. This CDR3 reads CASSLTGTENQPQHF. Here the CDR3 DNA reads TGTGCCAGCAGTTTAACCGGGACAGAAAATCAGCCCCAGCATTTT.

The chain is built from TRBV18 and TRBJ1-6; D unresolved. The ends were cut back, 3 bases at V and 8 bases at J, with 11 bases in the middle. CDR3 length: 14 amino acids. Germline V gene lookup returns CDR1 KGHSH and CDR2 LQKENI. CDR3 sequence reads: CASSPPIADSPLHF. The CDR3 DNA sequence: TGTGCCAGCTCACCGCCGATTGCTGATTCACCCCTCCACTTT.

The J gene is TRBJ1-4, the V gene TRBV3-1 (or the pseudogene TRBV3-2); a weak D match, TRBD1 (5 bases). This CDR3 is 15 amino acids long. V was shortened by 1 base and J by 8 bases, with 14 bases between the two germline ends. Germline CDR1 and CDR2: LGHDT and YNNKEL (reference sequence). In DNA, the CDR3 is TGTGCCAGCAGCCAAGTTGGGGGGGTCGCGGAAAAACTGTTTTTT. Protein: CASSQVGGVAEKLFF.

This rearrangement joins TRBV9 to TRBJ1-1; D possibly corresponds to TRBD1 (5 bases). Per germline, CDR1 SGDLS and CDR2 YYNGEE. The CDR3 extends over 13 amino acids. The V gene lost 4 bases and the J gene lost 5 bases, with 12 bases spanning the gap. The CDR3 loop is CASSYGTGTEAFF. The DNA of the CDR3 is TGTGCCAGCAGCTACGGGACGGGAACTGAAGCTTTCTTT.

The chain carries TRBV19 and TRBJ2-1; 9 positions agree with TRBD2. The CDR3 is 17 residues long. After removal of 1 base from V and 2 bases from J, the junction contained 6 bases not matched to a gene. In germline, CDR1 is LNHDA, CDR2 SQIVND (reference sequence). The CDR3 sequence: CASSIGAGGSTYNEQFF. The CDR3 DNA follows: TGTGCCAGTAGTATAGGAGCGGGGGGCTCCACCTACAATGAGCAGTTCTTC.

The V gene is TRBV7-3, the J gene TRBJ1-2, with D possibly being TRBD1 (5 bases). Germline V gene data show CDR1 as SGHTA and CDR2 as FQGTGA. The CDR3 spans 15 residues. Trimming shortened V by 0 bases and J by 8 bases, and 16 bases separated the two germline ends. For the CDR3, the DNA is TGTGCCAGCAGCTTAACGTCGGCAGGGCGGGAGGGCTACACCTTC. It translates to CASSLTSAGREGYTF.

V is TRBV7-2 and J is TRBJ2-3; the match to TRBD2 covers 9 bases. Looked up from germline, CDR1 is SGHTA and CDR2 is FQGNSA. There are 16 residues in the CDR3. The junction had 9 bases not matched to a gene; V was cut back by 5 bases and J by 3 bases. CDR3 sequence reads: CASSRPGLAGTDTQYF. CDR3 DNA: TGTGCCAGCAGCCGGCCGGGACTAGCTGGTACAGATACGCAGTATTTT.

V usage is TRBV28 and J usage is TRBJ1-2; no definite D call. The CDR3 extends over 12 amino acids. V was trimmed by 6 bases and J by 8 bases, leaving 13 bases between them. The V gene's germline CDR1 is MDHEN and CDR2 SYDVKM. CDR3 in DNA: TGTGCCAGCAGGGGAGCCCGGGAGGGCTACACCTTC. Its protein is CASRGAREGYTF.